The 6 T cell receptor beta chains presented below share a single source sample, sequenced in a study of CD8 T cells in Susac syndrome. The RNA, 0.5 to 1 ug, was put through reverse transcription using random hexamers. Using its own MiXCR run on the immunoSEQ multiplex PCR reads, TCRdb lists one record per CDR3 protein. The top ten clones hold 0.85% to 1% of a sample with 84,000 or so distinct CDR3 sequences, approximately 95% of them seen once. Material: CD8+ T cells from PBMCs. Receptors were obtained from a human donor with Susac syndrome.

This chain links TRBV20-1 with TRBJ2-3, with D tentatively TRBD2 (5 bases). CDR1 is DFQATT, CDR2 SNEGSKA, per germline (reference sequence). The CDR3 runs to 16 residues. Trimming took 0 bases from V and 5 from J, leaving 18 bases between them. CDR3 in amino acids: CSARDLYSGVVDTQYF. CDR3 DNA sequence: TGCAGTGCTAGAGATCTCTACAGCGGCGTGGTAGATACGCAGTATTTT.

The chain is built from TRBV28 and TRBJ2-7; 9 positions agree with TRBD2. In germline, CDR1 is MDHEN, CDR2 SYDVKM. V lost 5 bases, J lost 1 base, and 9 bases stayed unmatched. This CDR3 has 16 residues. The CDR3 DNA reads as TGTGCCAGCAGTCCCACTAGCGGGTCGGGGTCCTACGAGCAGTACTTC. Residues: CASSPTSGSGSYEQYF.

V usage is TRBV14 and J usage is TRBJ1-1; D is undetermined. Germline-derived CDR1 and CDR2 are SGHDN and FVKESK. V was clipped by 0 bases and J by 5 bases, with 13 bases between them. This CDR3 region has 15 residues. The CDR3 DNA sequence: TGTGCCAGCAGCCAAGACCGAGGGATTGGAACTGAAGCTTTCTTT. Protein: CASSQDRGIGTEAFF.

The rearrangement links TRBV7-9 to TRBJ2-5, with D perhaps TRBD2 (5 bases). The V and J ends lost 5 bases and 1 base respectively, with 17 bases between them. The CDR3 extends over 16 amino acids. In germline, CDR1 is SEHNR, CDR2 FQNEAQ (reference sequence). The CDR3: CASSARTGLAQETQYF. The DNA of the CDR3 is TGTGCCAGCAGCGCCAGGACTGGGTTGGCCCAAGAGACCCAGTACTTC.

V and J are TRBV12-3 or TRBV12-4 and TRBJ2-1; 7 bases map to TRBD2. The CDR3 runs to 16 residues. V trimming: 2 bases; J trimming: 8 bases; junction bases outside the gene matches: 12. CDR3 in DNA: TGTGCCAGCAGTTTATCCCTTCGCGGGGGTGGGGATGAGCAGTTCTTC. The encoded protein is CASSLSLRGGGDEQFF.

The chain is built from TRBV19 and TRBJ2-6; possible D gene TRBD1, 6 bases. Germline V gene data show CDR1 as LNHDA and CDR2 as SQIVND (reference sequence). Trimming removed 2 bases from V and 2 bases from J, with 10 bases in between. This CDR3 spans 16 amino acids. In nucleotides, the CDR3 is TGTGCCAGTAGTATAACCTCAGGGGCTGGGGCCAACGTCCTGACTTTC. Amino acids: CASSITSGAGANVLTF.